This T cell receptor (beta chain) was identified in a study of T cells after yellow fever vaccination. This clonotype was seen many times. Trimming stripped 4 bases from V and 7 bases from J, with 8 bases between. Per germline, CDR1 SGHTA and CDR2 FQGNSA. The CDR3 is 13 residues long. General study points: Clonotypes that responded to the vaccine were almost all undetectable in sorted memory subsets on day 0.

TCRdb re-analysed the 5' RACE reads in MiXCR, keeping a single row per CDR3 protein. The sample includes approximately 31,000 distinct CDR3 sequences, about 10% of them seen just once. The TCR sequence derives from a man between 18 and 35 years old who received the YFV17D yellow fever vaccine. J is TRBJ1-6 and V is TRBV7-2; no firm D call. Sequences were derived from PBMCs, either bulk or a sorted T-cell subset (CD4+, CD8+, memory, or dextramer-sorted; not recorded which), sampled approximately 15 days after the first yellow fever vaccination. The CDR3 nucleotides read TGTGCCAGCAGCTCAGACACAAATTCACCCCTCCACTTT. Protein product: CASSSDTNSPLHF.